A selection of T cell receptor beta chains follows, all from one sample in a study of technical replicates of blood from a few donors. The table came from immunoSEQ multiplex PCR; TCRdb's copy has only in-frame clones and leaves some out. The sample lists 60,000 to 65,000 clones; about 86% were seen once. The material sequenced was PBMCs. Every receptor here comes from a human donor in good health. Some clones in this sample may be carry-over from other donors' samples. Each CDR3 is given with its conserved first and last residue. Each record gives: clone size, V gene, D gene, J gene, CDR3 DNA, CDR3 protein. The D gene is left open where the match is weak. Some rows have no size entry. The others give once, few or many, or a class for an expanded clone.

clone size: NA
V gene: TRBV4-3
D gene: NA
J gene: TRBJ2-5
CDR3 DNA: TGCGCCAGCAGCCAATATTACAGGGAAGAGACCCAGTACTTC
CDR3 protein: CASSQYYREETQYF

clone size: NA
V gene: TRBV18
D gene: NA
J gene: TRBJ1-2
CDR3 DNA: TGTGCCAGCTCACCATCCATAGACCGTTCGGGCTATGGCTACACCTTC
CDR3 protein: CASSPSIDRSGYGYTF

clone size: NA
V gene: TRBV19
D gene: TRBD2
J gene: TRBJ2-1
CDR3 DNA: TGTGCCAGTAATTCAGGGACTAGGGGTTTCTATGAGCAGTTCTTC
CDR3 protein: CASNSGTRGFYEQFF

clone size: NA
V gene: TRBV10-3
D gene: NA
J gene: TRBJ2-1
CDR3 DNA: TGTGCCATCAGTGAAGATTCTAGCCCTGTAGTCGATGAGCAGTTCTTC
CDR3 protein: CAISEDSSPVVDEQFF

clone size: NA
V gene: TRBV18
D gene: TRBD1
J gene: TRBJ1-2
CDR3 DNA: TGTGCCAGCTCACCGTCCCGGGACAGGGGTGGCTACACCTTC
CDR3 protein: CASSPSRDRGGYTF

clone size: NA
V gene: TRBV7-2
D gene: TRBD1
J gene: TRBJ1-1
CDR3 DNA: TGTGCCAGCAGCTCGGACAGGGGGATAACTGAAGCTTTCTTT
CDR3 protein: CASSSDRGITEAFF

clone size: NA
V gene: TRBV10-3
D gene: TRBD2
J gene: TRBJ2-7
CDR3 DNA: TGTGCCATCACCCCGGGGGGAGAGCAGTACTTC
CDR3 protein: CAITPGGEQYF

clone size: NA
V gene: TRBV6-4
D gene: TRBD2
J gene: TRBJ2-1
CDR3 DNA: TGTGCCAGCGGTGCGGGGGGTAAAGGTGAGCAGTTCTTC
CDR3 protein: CASGAGGKGEQFF

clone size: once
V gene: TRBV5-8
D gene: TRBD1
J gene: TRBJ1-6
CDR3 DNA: TGTGCCAGCAGCTCTAAAATCAGGGGGCTTTCACCCCTCCACTTT
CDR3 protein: CASSSKIRGLSPLHF

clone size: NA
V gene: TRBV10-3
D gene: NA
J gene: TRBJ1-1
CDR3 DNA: TGTGCCATCAGTCACGGTTATGCCGAAGCTTTCTTT
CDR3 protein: CAISHGYAEAFF

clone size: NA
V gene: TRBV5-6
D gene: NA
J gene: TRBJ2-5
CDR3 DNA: TGTGCCAGCAGCCCCCCCGGGTCTTTTAAAGAGACCCAGTACTTC
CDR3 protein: CASSPPGSFKETQYF

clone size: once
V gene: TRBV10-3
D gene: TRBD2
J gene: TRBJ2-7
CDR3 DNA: TGTGCCATCAGTGAGTCAGACGGGGGGTACTCCTACGAGCAGTACTTC
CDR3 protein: CAISESDGGYSYEQYF

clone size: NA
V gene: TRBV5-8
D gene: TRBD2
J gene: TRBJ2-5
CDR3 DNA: TGTGCCAGCAGCTTGCCGGGAGGCCCCCAGGAGACCCAGTACTTC
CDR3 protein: CASSLPGGPQETQYF

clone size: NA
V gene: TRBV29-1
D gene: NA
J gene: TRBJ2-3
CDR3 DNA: TGCAGCTGCGATCCGCTAGCGACTAGCACAGATACGCAGTATTTT
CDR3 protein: CSCDPLATSTDTQYF

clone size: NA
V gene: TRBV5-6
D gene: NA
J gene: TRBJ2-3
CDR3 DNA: TGTGCCAGCAGCTTGGAACAGGCGGTAGCTACGCAGTATTTT
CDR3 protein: CASSLEQAVATQYF

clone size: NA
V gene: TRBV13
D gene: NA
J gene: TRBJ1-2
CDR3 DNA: TGTGCCAGCAGCTTATTTGGGGCTCAAGACTATGGCTACACCTTC
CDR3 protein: CASSLFGAQDYGYTF

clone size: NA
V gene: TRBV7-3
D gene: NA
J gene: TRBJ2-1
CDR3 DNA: TGTGCCAGCAGCTTAATGGTGACGGGGAGATCGTACAATGAGCAGTTCTTC
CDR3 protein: CASSLMVTGRSYNEQFF

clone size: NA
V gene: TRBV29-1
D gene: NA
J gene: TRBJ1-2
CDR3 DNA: TGCAGCGTTGAAAACGACAGATGGGGGGATGGCTACACCTTC
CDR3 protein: CSVENDRWGDGYTF

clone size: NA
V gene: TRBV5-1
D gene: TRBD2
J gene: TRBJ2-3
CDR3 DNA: TGCGCCAGCAGCCGGGGGGAGGGTACAGATACGCAGTATTTT
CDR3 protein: CASSRGEGTDTQYF

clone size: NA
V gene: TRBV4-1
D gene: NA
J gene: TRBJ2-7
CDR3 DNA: TGCGCCAGCAGCCAAACCCTAGTCTCCTACGAGCAGTACTTC
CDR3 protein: CASSQTLVSYEQYF

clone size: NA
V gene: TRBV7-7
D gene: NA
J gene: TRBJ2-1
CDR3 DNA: TGTGCCAGCAGCGAGGGCGCGGGGCGCTACAATGAGCAGTTCTTC
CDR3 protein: CASSEGAGRYNEQFF

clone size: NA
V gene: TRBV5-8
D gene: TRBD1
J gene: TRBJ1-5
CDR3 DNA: TGTGCCAGCAGCTTGGTTGGAGGGGGCGTTCAGCCCCAGCATTTT
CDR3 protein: CASSLVGGGVQPQHF

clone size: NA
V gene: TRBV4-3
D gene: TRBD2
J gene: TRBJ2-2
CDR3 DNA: TGCGCCAGCAGCCAAGAACACTGGTCGGGGGGGAACACCGGGGAGCTGTTTTTT
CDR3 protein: CASSQEHWSGGNTGELFF

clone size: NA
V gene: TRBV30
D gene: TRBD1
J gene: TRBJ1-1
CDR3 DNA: TGTGCCTCGACCCTACATTTGACAGGGACGGCTTTCTTT
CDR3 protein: CASTLHLTGTAFF

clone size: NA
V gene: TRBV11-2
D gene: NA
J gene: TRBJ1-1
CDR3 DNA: TGTGCCAGCAGCTTAGTTCGGGATACTGAAGCTTTCTTT
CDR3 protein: CASSLVRDTEAFF

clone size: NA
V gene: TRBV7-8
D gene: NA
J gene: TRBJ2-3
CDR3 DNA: TGTGCCAGCAGCTCCCGTCGGGGGGCGGGAGACGTTTATACGCAGTATTTT
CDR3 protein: CASSSRRGAGDVYTQYF

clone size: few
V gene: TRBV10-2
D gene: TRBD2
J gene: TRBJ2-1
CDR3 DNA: TGCGCCAGCAGTGAGGACGGGGGCGGGAGGTTTGAGCAGTTCTTC
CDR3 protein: CASSEDGGGRFEQFF

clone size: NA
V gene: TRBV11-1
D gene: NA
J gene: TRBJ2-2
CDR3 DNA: TGTGCCAGCAGCTCGAGCGCCGGACAGCGGAACACCGGGGAGCTGTTTTTT
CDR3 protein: CASSSSAGQRNTGELFF

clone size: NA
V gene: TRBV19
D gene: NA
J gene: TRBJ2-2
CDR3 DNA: TGTGCCAGTAGTATCAGTTGGTACACGGGAAAAACCGGGGAGCTGTTTTTT
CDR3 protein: CASSISWYTGKTGELFF

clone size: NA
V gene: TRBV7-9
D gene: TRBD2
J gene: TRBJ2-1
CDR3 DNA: TGTGCCAGCAGCTTAGGCGGCGGGAGTGGGAATGAGCAGTTCTTC
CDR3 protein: CASSLGGGSGNEQFF

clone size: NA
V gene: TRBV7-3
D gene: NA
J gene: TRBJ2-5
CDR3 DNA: TGTGCCAGCAGCTTGCAAGCAAAAGAGACCCAGTACTTC
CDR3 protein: CASSLQAKETQYF

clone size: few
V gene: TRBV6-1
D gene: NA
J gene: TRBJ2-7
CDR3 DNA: TGTGCCAGCAGAATGGACTTCAGCTCCTACGAGCAGTACTTC
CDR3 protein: CASRMDFSSYEQYF

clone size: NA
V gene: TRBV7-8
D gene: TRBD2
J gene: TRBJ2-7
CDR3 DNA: TGTGCCAGCAGCTATGGGACTAGCGGGGGTCCCCTGGACTTC
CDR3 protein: CASSYGTSGGPLDF

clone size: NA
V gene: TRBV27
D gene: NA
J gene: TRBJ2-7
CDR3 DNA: TGTGCCAGCAGCTATGACAGGGCGGGAGAGCAGTACTTC
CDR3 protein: CASSYDRAGEQYF

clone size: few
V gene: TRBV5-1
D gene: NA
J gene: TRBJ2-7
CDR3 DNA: TGCGCCAGCAGCTCAAAGACACAGGAAATCTCCTACGAGCAGTACTTC
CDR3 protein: CASSSKTQEISYEQYF

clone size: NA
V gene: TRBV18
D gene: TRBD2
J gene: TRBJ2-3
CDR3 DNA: TGTGCCAGCTCACCACCCCGGGAGGGCACAGATACGCAGTATTTT
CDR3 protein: CASSPPREGTDTQYF